This T cell receptor (beta chain) stems from a study of cytomegalovirus exposure and HLA in healthy donors. Study results and caveats: Reports described diagnosis of cytomegalovirus status by the classifier as highly specific and sensitive. Indistinguishability led to the exclusion of some V segments, TRBV6-2 and TRBV6-3 included.

The PCR was carried out with 60 Vbeta primers and 13 Jbeta primers. The repertoire was sequenced with immunoSEQ multiplex PCR; TCRdb's copy has only in-frame clones and lacks some. The sample records about 160,000 clones, around 88% being singletons. Germline V CDR1 and CDR2: SGHTA, FQGTGA. This CDR3 comprises 18 residues. V was pared by 3 bases and J by 3 bases, with 13 bases of the junction left unmatched. On this clone itself: Its matching antigen is unknown.

The sequence came from a woman between 18 and 29 years old in good health and CMV-seronegative. The chain recombines TRBV7-3 with TRBJ2-3; 9 bases line up with TRBD2. Material for sequencing was PBMCs. CDR3 bases: TGTGCCAGCAGCTTTCTCGGGGGACTAGCCGGGGAGACAGATACGCAGTATTTT. Its translation is CASSFLGGLAGETDTQYF.